This is a list of T cell receptor beta chains from one sample in a study of CD8+CD57+ T cells in acquired aplastic anemia. MiXCR, applied by TCRdb to the reads, yields one record per CDR3 protein. The data contain 180,000 or so distinct CDR3 sequences, around 48% of them singletons. Source material: sorted CD4+, CD8+, or CD8+CD57+ T cells (not recorded which) from PBMCs. Receptors originate from a human donor with aplastic anemia. Each CDR3 is given with its conserved first and last residue. D genes are given only for firm matches. Only some rows state a clone size, as once, few, many or a class for expanded clones.

V gene,clone size,D gene,J gene,CDR3 protein,CDR3 DNA
TRBV14,few,TRBD2,TRBJ2-1,CASSHLAGGDNEQFF,TGTGCCAGCAGCCATCTAGCGGGGGGGGACAATGAGCAGTTCTTC
TRBV5-5,.,.,TRBJ1-2,CASSIHVGQGNGYTF,TGTGCCAGCAGCATCCATGTAGGGCAGGGCAATGGCTACACCTTC
TRBV7-6,.,TRBD2,TRBJ2-7,CASSWGGGIGEQYF,TGTGCCAGCAGCTGGGGGGGAGGAATCGGAGAGCAGTACTTC
TRBV4-1,many,.,TRBJ2-3,CASSHDLFTDTQYF,TGCGCCAGCAGCCACGACTTGTTCACAGATACGCAGTATTTT
TRBV7-6,few,.,TRBJ1-2,CASSRTLTEGYTF,TGTGCCAGCAGCCGCACCCTTACTGAGGGCTACACCTTC
TRBV19,.,.,TRBJ1-5,CASSSGLDQPQHF,TGTGCCAGTAGTAGTGGGTTGGATCAGCCCCAGCATTTT
TRBV2,many,.,TRBJ2-7,CASSESYYEQYF,TGTGCCAGCAGTGAATCATACTACGAGCAGTACTTC
TRBV4-1,.,.,TRBJ2-1,CASSQDGASLNNEQFF,TGCGCCAGCAGCCAAGATGGGGCTAGCTTGAACAATGAGCAGTTCTTC
TRBV6-1,many,.,TRBJ1-1,CASSEGFGGRGYTEAFF,TGTGCCAGCAGTGAAGGTTTCGGGGGGCGCGGATACACTGAAGCTTTCTTT
TRBV27,.,.,TRBJ1-1,CASSFVTGRDTEAFF,TGTGCCAGCAGTTTTGTAACGGGGCGGGACACTGAAGCTTTCTTT
TRBV19,many,.,TRBJ2-7,CASSIPDYEQYF,TGTGCCAGTAGTATTCCCGATTACGAGCAGTACTTC
TRBV7-2,many,.,TRBJ2-7,CASSLERTDDEQYF,TGTGCCAGCAGCTTAGAGCGGACAGACGACGAGCAGTACTTC
TRBV12-3/TRBV12-4,many,.,TRBJ1-5,CASTLFSNQPQHF,TGTGCCAGCACATTATTCTCCAATCAGCCCCAGCATTTT
TRBV19,once,.,TRBJ2-7,CASSIKGPATYEQYF,TGTGCCAGTAGTATTAAAGGGCCGGCTACCTACGAGCAGTACTTC
TRBV5-6,.,TRBD1,TRBJ2-5,CASSLVPGTGQGTQYF,TGTGCCAGCAGCTTGGTGCCTGGGACAGGGCAAGGGACCCAGTACTTC
TRBV5-6,few,.,TRBJ2-5,CASSFSLGETQYF,TGTGCCAGCAGCTTCTCGTTAGGGGAGACCCAGTACTTC
TRBV9,.,.,TRBJ1-2,CASSPPGTDYGYTF,TGTGCCAGCAGCCCTCCGGGGACGGACTATGGCTACACCTTC
TRBV10-2,.,TRBD2,TRBJ2-3,CASKRPGLGTDTQYF,TGCGCCAGCAAGAGACCGGGACTAGGAACAGATACGCAGTATTTT
TRBV6-1,many,.,TRBJ1-2,CASSEVAGRSTF,TGTGCCAGCAGTGAAGTGGCAGGGCGGAGCACCTTC
TRBV3-1,few,.,TRBJ2-2,CASWGAVGELFF,TGTGCCAGCTGGGGGGCAGTCGGGGAGCTGTTCTTT
TRBV3-1,many,TRBD2,TRBJ2-7,CASSQPGLAAYEQYF,TGTGCCAGCAGCCAACCCGGACTAGCGGCCTACGAGCAGTACTTC
TRBV15,few,.,TRBJ2-3,CATSRDRGDTQYF,TGTGCCACCAGCAGAGATCGGGGAGATACGCAGTATTTT
TRBV2,.,TRBD1,TRBJ1-5,CASSGTGDRAQEPQHF,TGTGCCAGCAGTGGTACAGGGGACAGGGCACAGGAGCCCCAGCATTTT
TRBV20-1,.,.,TRBJ1-1,CSASRGEVTEAFF,TGCAGTGCTTCCCGGGGGGAGGTGACTGAAGCTTTCTTT
TRBV7-9,few,.,TRBJ2-7,CASSSTGDEQYF,TGTGCCAGCAGCTCGACCGGGGACGAGCAGTACTTC
TRBV19,few,.,TRBJ2-3,CASSFQKADTQYF,TGTGCCAGTAGTTTCCAAAAAGCAGATACGCAGTATTTT
TRBV10-1,few,TRBD1,TRBJ2-2,CASSEGASVGQASSGELFF,TGCGCCAGCAGTGAAGGGGCCTCGGTGGGACAGGCTTCATCCGGGGAGCTGTTTTTT
TRBV20-1,few,TRBD2,TRBJ2-7,CSASPLAAGGEQYF,TGCAGTGCTAGTCCACTAGCGGCGGGGGGGGAGCAGTACTTC